The present TCR beta chain was sequenced within a study of response to subunit inactivated influenza vaccine. Findings and caveats of the study: Authors suggested that a seasonal influenza vaccination recruits few new T cells each time.

TCRdb analysed the RT-PCR reads with MiXCR anew, one entry per CDR3 protein. The top ten hold roughly 10% of the sample, which has a few hundred thousand distinct CDR3 sequences, approximately 15% seen once. The table lists this clonotype with a few counts. No antigen is known for it. With 4 bases clipped from V and 8 bases from J, the junction kept 8 bases outside the gene matches. Germline CDR1 SGHTA, CDR2 FQGNSA. This CDR3 contains 15 residues. The material was PBMCs from blood, obtained roughly 13 days after vaccination. This TCR was sampled from a man aged 45-60 years who received an inactivated influenza vaccine. The chain combines TRBV7-2 with TRBJ2-1; 10 bases map to TRBD1. The CDR3 protein is CASSSSLGQGHEQFF. The CDR3 DNA sequence: TGTGCCAGCAGCTCCTCCCTGGGACAGGGGCATGAGCAGTTCTTC.